Included here is one T cell receptor beta chain sequence, with context. Antigen specificity is unknown. The data derive from a study of OX40 agonist ivuxolimab in advanced cancers. Broader study findings: Expanded clones belonging to CD8+ T cells outnumbered, on average, those of CD4+. Clones of CD4+ and CD8+ blood T cells grew by week 6 at doses of 0.1 to 3.0 mg/kg.

Exclusion applied to patients with autoimmune disease history or systemic immunosuppression. This table comes from immunoSEQ multiplex PCR, and its TCRdb copy is limited to in-frame clones, with some not included. The profile covers roughly 110,000 clones, with approximately 90% appearing a single time and approximately 0.48% taken by the ten largest. The CDR3 is 14 amino acids. Trimming cost V 3 bases and J 5 bases; bases outside gene matches: 4. Germline V gives CDR1 LNHNV, CDR2 YYDKDF (reference sequence). The chain is built from TRBV15 and TRBJ2-5; 9 nucleotides align to TRBD1. The material was CD4+ or CD8+ T cells sorted from blood, obtained in a trial of the OX40 agonist ivuxolimab. The sequence was obtained from an adult with an advanced solid tumor such as melanoma, head and neck, liver or kidney cancer. The CDR3 sequence is CATSRDRGGETQYF. The CDR3 nucleotides read TGTGCCACCAGCAGGGACAGGGGTGGGGAGACCCAGTACTTC.